The present entry profiles one T cell receptor (beta chain) with its context. Its matching antigen is unknown. Other DNA sequences in this specimen translate into the identical CDR3. CD4+ cells of the naive, central memory, regulatory and stem cell-like memory types were sorted via CD45RO/CCR7/CD25/CD127/CD95/CD27. Expressed TCRB transcripts were sequenced because the isolated RNA had all been reverse transcribed beforehand. There were about 3.5 million reads on average in the naive, central memory and regulatory T cell samples. Using immunoSEQ multiplex PCR, the repertoire was profiled, and TCRdb retains in-frame clones only, with some absent. The sample holds around 250,000 clones; less than 30% are singletons and the top ten take roughly 0.011%. The CDR3 has 15 residues. From germline, CDR1 is SGHTA and CDR2 FQGTGA. J lost 0 bases, V lost 5 bases, and 3 bases had no gene match. The data were obtained in a study of beta chain features in type 1 diabetes. About the study: Across all samples, roughly 99 million sorted cells were examined.

Findings and limits, study-wide: TCRB CDR3s were moderately but significantly shorter in Type 1 diabetes patients in all four CD4+ subsets. The cDNA sequencing approach could over-represent high-TCR-expressing cells.

Sequences were obtained from naive CD4+ T cells from blood. The sequence was obtained from a woman in her thirties with type 1 diabetes. This rearrangement joins TRBV7-3 to TRBJ2-1, with 8 bases identical to TRBD2. CDR3 protein: CASSPSGSSYNEQFF. In nucleotides, the CDR3 is TGTGCCAGCAGCCCGAGCGGGAGCTCCTACAATGAGCAGTTCTTC. Supplemented by reference TRBV7-3 and TRBJ2-1, the full variable domain reads GAGVSQTPSNKVTEKGKYVELRCDPISGHTALYWYRQSLGQGPEFLIYFQGTGAADDSGLPNDRFFAVRPEGSVSTLKIQRTERGDSAVYLCASSPSGSSYNEQFFGPGTRLTVL.